These 23 T cell receptor beta chains share one sample of origin, sequenced in a study of low-dose radiotherapy and immunotherapy resistance in tumors. Primers used for first-strand cDNA, a TRAV- and TRBV-specific set, covered both alpha and beta chains. Amplification of TCRs used a constant-region primer and V-primer adapter for roughly 20 PCR cycles. Using its own MiXCR run on the reads, TCRdb lists one record per CDR3 protein. Counted here are 7,500 to 10,000 distinct CDR3 sequences, roughly 75% occurring once; the ten biggest clones make up approximately 1.3%. All receptors come from a human donor with advanced metastatic prostate, ovarian, gallbladder or colorectal cancer (not recorded which). This table probably holds off-target reads from a library built for another chain.

The V gene is TRBV20-1, the J gene TRBJ1-2, with a weak D call TRBD1 (6 bases). Germline V CDR1 and CDR2: DFQATT, SNEGSKA (reference sequence). The length of the CDR3 is 12 residues. The CDR3 DNA follows: TGCGGACGAAGGGCAACAGGGAGAGGCTACACCTTC. Its protein product is CGRRATGRGYTF.

The J gene is TRBJ2-1, the V gene TRBV29-1; D may be TRBD2 (5 bases). This CDR3 region has 11 residues. The V end was cut by 3 bases, the J end by 15 bases, with 15 bases between. The germline V gene encodes CDR1 SQVTM and CDR2 ANQGSEA. CDR3 residues: CSVETTVAPFF. The CDR3 nucleotides are TGCAGCGTTGAGACTACGGTAGCACCGTTCTTC.

This chain joins TRBV27 and TRBJ2-1; D gene uncertain. Germline V CDR1 and CDR2: MNHEY, SMNVEV (reference sequence). Trimming shortened V by 8 bases and J by 2 bases, and 13 bases separated the two germline ends. The CDR3 is 14 amino acids. CDR3 amino acids: CASLGGLTYNEQFF. In DNA form, the CDR3 reads TGTGCCAGCCTTGGCGGATTAACCTACAATGAGCAGTTCTTC.

This chain uses TRBV18 with TRBJ1-5; D call uncertain. The V gene lost 5 bases and the J gene lost 4 bases, with 6 bases spanning the gap. There are 12 residues in the CDR3. CDR1 and CDR2 (germline): KGHSH, LQKENI. In DNA, the CDR3 is TGTGCCAGCTCAGAGATGAATCAGCCCCAGCATTTT. Translating it yields CASSEMNQPQHF. Full variable domain (outside the CDR3, taken from reference TRBV18 and TRBJ1-5): NAGVMQNPRHLVRRRGQEARLRCSPMKGHSHVYWYRQLPEEGLKFMVYLQKENIIDESGMPKERFSAEFPKEGPSILRIQQVVRGDSAAYFCASSEMNQPQHFGDGTRLSIL.

This chain joins TRBV20-1 and TRBJ2-7; D is perhaps TRBD2 (6 bases). CDR3 length equals 15 residues. Germline CDR1 reads DFQATT; CDR2 reads SNEGSKA (reference sequence). Between the trimmed V and J ends, which lost 4 bases and 5 bases, there was a span of 21 bases. Here the CDR3 DNA reads TGCAGTGCTAACGGTTTTTTTGGAGGGCCCGACGAGCAGTACTTC. This translates into CSANGFFGGPDEQYF.

This chain connects TRBV6-6 to TRBJ2-5, with 10 bases fitting TRBD1. The CDR3 sequence is 15 residues long. From germline, CDR1 is MNHNY and CDR2 SVGAGI (reference sequence). Trimming took 6 bases from V and 3 from J; bases not matched to a gene: 7. DNA for the CDR3: TGTGCCAGCAGGCGGGGACAGGGGCGAGAAGAGACCCAGTACTTC. Translated, it gives CASRRGQGREETQYF.

The chain has TRBV3-1 and TRBJ2-7; 8 bases agree with TRBD2. Germline CDR1 reads LGHDT; CDR2 reads YNNKEL (reference sequence). After removal of 8 bases from V and 2 bases from J, the junction contained 8 bases not matched to a gene. The CDR3 has 14 residues. CDR3 sequence: CASRAGGGAYEQYF. For the CDR3, the DNA is TGTGCCAGCCGCGCCGGGGGGGGGGCCTACGAGCAGTACTTC.

This sequence joins TRBV29-1 and TRBJ2-1; D possibly uses TRBD1 or TRBD2 (5 bases each). This CDR3 spans 14 amino acids. Trimming took 7 bases from V and 5 from J, leaving 18 bases between them. Germline CDR1 reads SQVTM; CDR2 reads ANQGSEA. CDR3 nucleotide sequence: TGCAGCGCCCAACGAGGGGTGATGGACAATGAGCAGTTCTTC. Translated, it gives CSAQRGVMDNEQFF.

This rearrangement joins TRBV21-1 to TRBJ2-7; the table's D call, TRBD1, has no DNA check behind it. TRBV21-1 is described as a pseudogene. This CDR3 is 18 amino acids long. The CDR3 region has the DNA TGTGCCAGCAGCAAAGGGAGACAGTATAATAAACTGGGCTACGAGCAGTACTTC. It codes for CASSKGRQYNKLGYEQYF.

This clonotype was picked up one time. The chain joins TRBV3-1 to TRBJ2-2; 14 bases agree with TRBD2. Germline V gives CDR1 LGHDT, CDR2 YNNKEL (reference sequence). CDR3 size: 16 residues. J gave up 4 bases and V 4 bases, and 2 bases lay outside the gene matches. For the CDR3, the DNA is TGTGCCAGCAGCCCGGGACTAGCGGGAGTCACCGGGGAGCTGTTTTTT. This codes for CASSPGLAGVTGELFF. Full variable domain (outside the CDR3, taken from reference TRBV3-1 and TRBJ2-2): DTAVSQTPKYLVTQMGNDKSIKCEQNLGHDTMYWYKQDSKKFLKIMFSYNNKELIINETVPNRFSPKSPDKAHLNLHINSLELGDSAVYFCASSPGLAGVTGELFFGEGSRLTVL.

This clonotype was detected only a few times. This sequence joins TRBV28 and TRBJ2-7; 9 nucleotides match TRBD1. The V gene's germline CDR1 is MDHEN and CDR2 SYDVKM. This CDR3 region has 14 residues. The V and J ends lost 3 bases and 6 bases, in that order; junction bases with no gene match: 6. The CDR3 here is CASSLGQGMGEQYF. CDR3 bases: TGTGCCAGCAGTTTGGGACAGGGAATGGGCGAGCAGTACTTC.

The J gene is TRBJ1-5, the V gene TRBV5-1, with D possibly matching TRBD1 (6 bases). Germline CDR1 SGHRS, CDR2 YFSETQ. The CDR3 runs 13 residues. Trimming pared 5 bases from V and 4 bases from J, leaving 10 bases between. The CDR3: CASSRDINQPQHF. The CDR3 nucleotides read TGCGCCAGCAGTCGGGACATTAATCAGCCCCAGCATTTT.

The chain joins TRBV6-5 to TRBJ2-7; TRBD1 agrees at 7 bases. The CDR3 loop spans 15 amino acids. Germline V lookup: CDR1 MNHEY, CDR2 SVGAGI. V gave up 6 bases and J gave up 3 bases; unmatched junction bases: 11. The CDR3 DNA is TGTGCCAGCAGCCGCCCCTCGGGACAGAGCTACGAGCAGTACTTC. Encoded protein: CASSRPSGQSYEQYF.

This sequence joins TRBV20-1 and TRBJ2-1, with TRBD2 matching over 13 bases. Trimming at V came to 6 bases and at J to 6 bases, leaving 5 bases not matched to a gene. Germline V lookup: CDR1 DFQATT, CDR2 SNEGSKA (reference sequence). This CDR3 spans 14 amino acids. CDR3 sequence: CSAPGTSGINEQFF. Here the CDR3 DNA reads TGCAGTGCACCCGGGACTAGCGGGATCAATGAGCAGTTCTTC.

This clonotype was observed once. This chain joins TRBV28 and TRBJ1-6; possibly TRBD1 for D (5 bases). Trimming cost V 6 bases and J 8 bases, with 8 bases left between them. The CDR3 has 12 amino acids. Germline V lookup: CDR1 MDHEN, CDR2 SYDVKM. The CDR3 loop reads CASSRDDSPLHF. The CDR3 DNA follows: TGTGCCAGCAGCAGGGATGATTCACCCCTCCACTTT.

The CDR3 loop reads CASSQGLAGGVGEQYF. In DNA form, the CDR3 reads TGTGCCAGCAGCCAGGGACTAGCGGGAGGAGTCGGGGAGCAGTACTTC. The genes are TRBV3-1 and TRBJ2-7, with TRBD2 identical over 15 bases. CDR1 is LGHDT and CDR2 is YNNKEL in the germline V gene (reference sequence). CDR3 length equals 16 residues. Germline trimming cut 3 bases from V and 7 bases from J; bases unmatched to any gene: 7.

The rearrangement uses TRBV4-1 and TRBJ2-5; 10 bases align to TRBD2. The CDR3 spans 16 residues. Looked up from germline, CDR1 is MGHRA and CDR2 is YSYEKL. Trimming removed 3 bases from V and 1 base from J; junction bases left unmatched: 5. CDR3 nucleotides: TGCGCCAGCAGCCACCTGGGACTAGCGAGCCAAGAGACCCAGTACTTC. Translated: CASSHLGLASQETQYF.

This chain joins TRBV19 and TRBJ1-5; no clear D gene. Germline lookup yields CDR1 LNHDA and CDR2 SQIVND (reference sequence). Trimming removed 3 bases at V and 7 bases at J, with 16 bases between. The CDR3 has 15 amino acids. The CDR3 DNA follows: TGTGCCAGTAGTATTTTTCGGGGTGAGGACCAGCCCCAGCATTTT. Amino acid sequence: CASSIFRGEDQPQHF. The full variable domain, its missing parts supplied by reference TRBV19 and TRBJ1-5, is DGGITQSPKYLFRKEGQNVTLSCEQNLNHDAMYWYRQDPGQGLRLIYYSQIVNDFQKGDIAEGYSVSREKKESFPLTVTSAQKNPTAFYLCASSIFRGEDQPQHFGDGTRLSIL.

The gene calls are TRBV18 and TRBJ2-5; D unclear. V shed 6 bases and J shed 1 base, with 9 bases lying between them. The CDR3 totals 13 residues. Germline CDR1 reads KGHSH; CDR2 reads LQKENI. CDR3 residues: CASSPRPQETQYF. DNA for the CDR3: TGTGCCAGCTCTCCTCGGCCCCAAGAGACCCAGTACTTC. The full variable domain, with the rest looked up from reference TRBV18 and TRBJ2-5, is NAGVMQNPRHLVRRRGQEARLRCSPMKGHSHVYWYRQLPEEGLKFMVYLQKENIIDESGMPKERFSAEFPKEGPSILRIQQVVRGDSAAYFCASSPRPQETQYFGPGTRLLVL.

This chain connects TRBV7-9 to TRBJ2-7; D is unresolved. V was clipped by 4 bases and J by 0 bases, with 16 bases between them. The germline gives CDR1 SEHNR, CDR2 FQNEAQ (reference sequence). The CDR3 runs 16 residues. The CDR3 region is CASSSLWLGSSYEQYF. As DNA, the CDR3 is TGTGCCAGCAGCTCCCTTTGGCTGGGTAGCTCCTACGAGCAGTACTTC.

The chain joins TRBV14 to TRBJ2-1, with D perhaps matching TRBD1 or TRBD2 (5 bases each). Trimming took 4 bases from V and 6 from J, leaving 19 bases between them. CDR1 is SGHDN and CDR2 is FVKESK in the germline V gene. The CDR3 contains 16 residues. The CDR3 region has the DNA TGTGCCAGCAGCCTTCCCGGGACCCAGGCCGTCAATGAGCAGTTCTTC. Translation: CASSLPGTQAVNEQFF. The complete variable domain, with remaining parts taken from reference TRBV14 and TRBJ2-1, reads EAGVTQFPSHSVIEKGQTVTLRCDPISGHDNLYWYRRVMGKEIKFLLHFVKESKQDESGMPNNRFLAERTGGTYSTLKVQPAELEDSGVYFCASSLPGTQAVNEQFFGPGTRLTVL.

The genes are TRBV5-4 and TRBJ1-1, with TRBD1 identical over 7 bases. Germline V CDR1 and CDR2: SGHNT, YYREEE (reference sequence). Trimming at V came to 5 bases and at J to 1 base, leaving 5 bases not matched to a gene. CDR3 size: 14 residues. CDR3 protein: CASRTGTENTEAFF. Written as DNA, the CDR3 is TGTGCCAGCAGGACCGGGACAGAGAACACTGAAGCTTTCTTT. Full variable domain (missing parts from reference TRBV5-4 and TRBJ1-1): ETGVTQSPTHLIKTRGQQVTLRCSSQSGHNTVSWYQQALGQGPQFIFQYYREEENGRGNFPPRFSGLQFPNYSSELNVNALELDDSALYLCASRTGTENTEAFFGQGTRLTVV.

Here the CDR3 reads CASSQDPGRAKVEQYF. Here the CDR3 DNA reads TGTGCCAGCAGCCAAGACCCGGGACGAGCTAAAGTGGAGCAGTACTTC. The J gene is TRBJ2-7, the V gene TRBV3-1; D tentatively reads TRBD1 or TRBD2 (5 bases each). CDR1 is LGHDT and CDR2 is YNNKEL in the germline V gene (reference sequence). This CDR3 spans 16 amino acids. The V gene lost 0 bases and the J gene lost 7 bases, with 19 bases spanning the gap.